Reported below is one T cell receptor beta chain. The CDR3 loop spans 15 amino acids. The V and J ends lost 3 bases and 4 bases, in that order; junction bases with no gene match: 8. The V gene's germline CDR1 is MGHDK and CDR2 SYGVNS. These data come from a study of blood T cell repertoires in COVID-19. For the study at large: Samples came from the United States, Italy and Spain, spanning acute and convalescent COVID-19. Sources were T cells, B-cell-depleted T cells, or PBMCs; the material itself was cDNA or gDNA.

Methods used by the authors: The authors estimated nucleated cell counts from reference gene primer amplification. Method: immunoSEQ multiplex PCR; TCRdb's copy keeps in-frame clones and lacks some. V and J calls and clone size are those listed in that table; D and trimming were worked out from the DNA. The table has a few hundred thousand clones, around 80% seen once. The rearrangement links TRBV25-1 to TRBJ1-2; 7 bases are shared with TRBD1. This receptor was taken from a woman aged 80 or older with acute or convalescent COVID-19. Sequencing was done on a sample of peripheral blood. The CDR3 sequence is CASSDTGASTYGYTF. CDR3 sequence (DNA): TGTGCCAGCAGTGATACAGGGGCTTCGACCTATGGCTACACCTTC.